The clone carrying this TCR beta chain was detected once. The antigen is not known. The data were taken from a study of cytomegalovirus exposure and HLA in healthy donors. Study results and caveats: A missense DCLRE1C variant was associated with V- and J-gene trimming of TCR beta chains in a later analysis, and an independent cohort replicated the association. Analyzed later, most CMV-associated TCR beta chains appeared HLA-restricted. The investigators catalogued 150 or so TCR beta chains as cytomegalovirus-associated. Cytomegalovirus status, reportedly, was diagnosed with high specificity and sensitivity by the classifier.

The PCR contained 60 Vbeta and 13 Jbeta primers. The protocol was immunoSEQ multiplex PCR, while the TCRdb copy is restricted to in-frame clones and leaves out a portion. The sample has some 150,000 clones; about 82% are singletons. This CDR3 has 14 amino acids. Germline lookup yields CDR1 SGHRS and CDR2 YFSETQ. V lost 3 bases, J lost 2 bases, and 12 bases lay in between. The chain recombines TRBV5-1 with TRBJ2-7; D uncertain. The clonotype originates from a female donor in good health and CMV-seropositive. Input material: PBMCs. The CDR3 nucleotides are TGCGCCAGCAGCTCCACAATCGAGGCCTACGAGCAGTACTTC. Its protein is CASSSTIEAYEQYF.